The 15 T cell receptor beta chains reported below all come from one sample, sequenced in a study of T cells after yellow fever vaccination. TCRdb independently ran MiXCR on the 5' RACE reads; one entry per CDR3 protein. The repertoire holds approximately 510,000 distinct CDR3 sequences, roughly 22% seen once, with 16% in the top ten. Material: PBMCs, obtained roughly 20 days after the first yellow fever vaccination. These receptors all stem from a man aged 18 to 30 who received the YFV17D yellow fever vaccine.

This clonotype appeared a few times. The chain recombines TRBV7-8 with TRBJ2-3, with D perhaps matching TRBD2 (6 bases). Germline loops: CDR1 SGHVS, CDR2 FQNEAQ. The CDR3 has 15 residues. Trimming removed 3 bases at V and 0 bases at J, with 10 bases between. The CDR3 DNA sequence: TGTGCCAGCAGCTTTGTGGGGACTAGCACAGATACGCAGTATTTT. Translating it yields CASSFVGTSTDTQYF.

This sequence joins TRBV5-1 and TRBJ2-1, with 7 bases fitting TRBD1. The V gene end was trimmed by 0 bases and the J gene end by 6 bases; junction bases not matched to a gene: 12. Germline V gene lookup returns CDR1 SGHRS and CDR2 YFSETQ. The CDR3 runs to 17 residues. The CDR3 DNA sequence: TGCGCCAGCAGCTTGGGACAGGGATCGGGGCCATCCAATGAGCAGTTCTTC. It specifies CASSLGQGSGPSNEQFF.

This clonotype was detected only once. The gene calls are TRBV5-1 and TRBJ2-1; 8 nucleotides line up with TRBD2. This CDR3 contains 14 residues. Germline V gives CDR1 SGHRS, CDR2 YFSETQ. Germline trimming cut 2 bases from V and 10 bases from J; bases unmatched to any gene: 8. As DNA, the CDR3 is TGCGCCAGCAGCTTTTCGCGGGGGGCTGTCGAGCAGTTCTTC. Translation gives CASSFSRGAVEQFF.

This clonotype was observed at least ten times. At one of its ends the junction is not consistent with the germline gene, which may arise from a read error. The V and J genes are TRBV7-7 and TRBJ2-5; either TRBD1 or TRBD2 may supply D (6 bases each). The CDR3 totals 13 residues. In germline, CDR1 is SSHAT, CDR2 FNYEAQ (reference sequence). The chain's CDR3 is CASSSTGRETQYF. CDR3 in DNA: TGTGCTAGCAGCTCAACAGGGAGGGAGACCCAGTACTTC.

The V gene is TRBV14, the J gene TRBJ1-2; no definite D call. The length of the CDR3 is 13 residues. V was trimmed by 4 bases and J by 2 bases, leaving 8 bases between them. The germline gives CDR1 SGHDN, CDR2 FVKESK. The CDR3 sequence: CASSLRANYGYTF. The CDR3 DNA sequence: TGTGCCAGCAGCCTCCGGGCGAACTATGGCTACACCTTC.

The V call is TRBV6-1, the J call TRBJ1-4; tentatively, D is TRBD1 (5 bases). Trimming pared 6 bases from V and 0 bases from J, leaving 14 bases between. CDR1 MNHNS and CDR2 SASEGT come from the germline V gene. The CDR3 is made up of 16 amino acids. CDR3 amino acids: CASRPGTATTNEKLFF. In DNA, the CDR3 is TGTGCCAGCAGACCTGGGACCGCTACAACTAATGAAAAACTGTTTTTT.

V and J are TRBV5-6 and TRBJ2-1; no definite D call. Germline values: CDR1 SGHDT, CDR2 YYEEEE. Trimming stripped 4 bases from V and 9 bases from J, with 14 bases between. The length of the CDR3 is 13 residues. This CDR3 is CASSIKGWSEQFF. The CDR3, as DNA: TGTGCCAGCAGCATCAAAGGGTGGAGTGAGCAGTTCTTC.

This clonotype has a count of ten or more. The chain is built from TRBV20-1 and TRBJ2-2; D tentatively reads TRBD1 or TRBD2 (5 bases each). The CDR3 has 16 residues. The V and J ends lost 3 bases and 0 bases respectively, with 14 bases between them. CDR1 is DFQATT and CDR2 is SNEGSKA in the germline V gene (reference sequence). CDR3 region: CSASGGGRANTGELFF. Here the CDR3 DNA reads TGCAGTGCTAGTGGTGGGGGACGTGCGAACACCGGGGAGCTGTTTTTT.

This clonotype was counted only a few times. The chain carries TRBV5-4 and TRBJ1-2, with unresolved D. Germline assignment: CDR1 SGHNT and CDR2 YYREEE (reference sequence). Trimming stripped 4 bases from V and 2 bases from J, with 12 bases between. The CDR3 spans 14 residues. The CDR3 region has the DNA TGTGCCAGCAGCCTCGCGGGGTGGAACTATGGCTACACCTTC. It is translated as CASSLAGWNYGYTF.

The V call is TRBV28, the J call TRBJ2-7, with TRBD2 matching over 7 bases. This CDR3 spans 15 amino acids. Trimming removed 6 bases from V and 2 bases from J; junction bases left unmatched: 10. CDR1 and CDR2 (germline): MDHEN, SYDVKM. The CDR3 here is CASRVGGVGAYEQYV. In DNA form, the CDR3 reads TGTGCCAGCAGGGTTGGGGGGGTGGGCGCCTACGAGCAGTACGTC.

The chain has TRBV5-1 and TRBJ1-5; TRBD1 aligns across 12 bases. Germline CDR1 and CDR2: SGHRS and YFSETQ. V was clipped by 10 bases and J by 5 bases; unmatched bases: 7. The CDR3 contains 14 residues. The CDR3 bases are TGCGCCGCAGCCGGGACAGGGGGCCATCAGCCCCAGCATTTT. As protein: CAAAGTGGHQPQHF. Supplemented by reference TRBV5-1 and TRBJ1-5, the full variable domain reads KAGVTQTPRYLIKTRGQQVTLSCSPISGHRSVSWYQQTPGQGLQFLFEYFSETQRNKGNFPGRFSGRQFSNSRSEMNVSTLELGDSALYLCAAAGTGGHQPQHFGDGTRLSIL.

J is TRBJ2-2 and V is TRBV7-9; D tentatively reads TRBD1 or TRBD2 (7 bases each). The CDR3 has 17 residues. Germline lookup yields CDR1 SEHNR and CDR2 FQNEAQ (reference sequence). V was cut by 3 bases and J by 2 bases, with 16 bases left in between. CDR3 coding DNA: TGTGCCAGCAGCTTCAGGGGGGGGAATCCCAACACCGGGGAGCTGTTTTTT. Protein: CASSFRGGNPNTGELFF.

This clonotype was seen ten or more times. V usage is TRBV7-2 and J usage is TRBJ2-7; 14 bases match TRBD2. CDR3 size: 15 residues. Germline V lookup: CDR1 SGHTA, CDR2 FQGNSA. V dropped 6 bases and J dropped 3; count of bases not matched to a gene: 4. CDR3 sequence reads: CASSLGLAGGYEQYF. The CDR3 DNA is TGTGCCAGCAGTCTTGGACTAGCGGGGGGCTACGAGCAGTACTTC.

The V gene is TRBV20-1, the J gene TRBJ2-5, with 9 nucleotides matching TRBD2. The CDR3 is made up of 16 amino acids. Trimming removed 2 bases from V and 2 bases from J; junction bases left unmatched: 9. The germline V gene encodes CDR1 DFQATT and CDR2 SNEGSKA (reference sequence). This CDR3 is CSARSSAAGGQETQYF. The CDR3 DNA sequence: TGCAGTGCTAGAAGCTCTGCGGCGGGGGGGCAAGAGACCCAGTACTTC.

The chain is built from TRBV6-5 and TRBJ2-5, with D perhaps TRBD1 (5 bases). The CDR3 is 15 residues long. Trimming cost V 2 bases and J 2 bases, with 12 bases left between them. CDR1 is MNHEY and CDR2 is SVGAGI in the germline V gene. The CDR3 spells CASSYGAGWQETQYF. The DNA of the CDR3 is TGTGCCAGCAGTTACGGGGCAGGGTGGCAAGAGACCCAGTACTTC.